These 14 T cell receptor beta chains share one sample of origin, sequenced in a study of cytomegalovirus exposure and HLA in healthy donors. PCR primers comprised 60 Vbeta and 13 Jbeta primers. Method: immunoSEQ multiplex PCR; TCRdb's copy keeps in-frame clones and lacks some. The sample carries about 120,000 clones, roughly four fifths recorded once. Sequencing was performed on PBMCs. The source is a man aged 40-55 years in good health and CMV-seronegative.

The V gene is TRBV19, the J gene TRBJ2-7; TRBD2 is a possible D gene (5 bases). CDR3 length equals 14 residues. The germline gives CDR1 LNHDA, CDR2 SQIVND (reference sequence). The germline V and J ends were trimmed by 2 bases and 0 bases, with 8 bases remaining between them. CDR3 nucleotides: TGTGCCAGTAGTATAAACGGGGACTCCTACGAGCAGTACTTC. Translating gives CASSINGDSYEQYF.

The chain combines TRBV6-5 with TRBJ2-3, with a possible D match to TRBD2 (5 bases). There are 13 residues in the CDR3. CDR1 is MNHEY, CDR2 SVGAGI, per germline. Trimming removed 5 bases from V and 3 bases from J, with 9 bases in between. CDR3 loop: CASSNTRTDTQYF. CDR3 DNA sequence: TGTGCCAGCAGTAACACTAGGACAGATACGCAGTATTTT.

This clone was found a few times. The V gene is TRBV9, the J gene TRBJ2-1; 8 bases are shared with TRBD1. The V segment lost 3 bases and the J segment 6 bases; nucleotides outside the gene matches: 14. The germline gives CDR1 SGDLS, CDR2 YYNGEE. The CDR3 runs to 17 residues. The CDR3 bases are TGTGCCAGCAGCGGACTTTCCGGGACAGGTATCGTCAATGAGCAGTTCTTC. This sequence encodes CASSGLSGTGIVNEQFF.

The chain combines TRBV18 with TRBJ2-5; D gene uncertain. This CDR3 has 13 residues. The germline V and J ends were trimmed by 0 bases and 3 bases, with 5 bases remaining between them. The V gene's germline CDR1 is KGHSH and CDR2 LQKENI. The CDR3 region has the DNA TGTGCCAGCTCACCACCGAGTAAAGAGACCCAGTACTTC. Translation gives CASSPPSKETQYF.

Concerning this clone itself: Its ends do not fully match the called genes, so a read error is possible. The chain carries TRBV14 and TRBJ2-1, with 9 bases that match TRBD2. This CDR3 region has 11 residues. Germline lookup yields CDR1 SGHDN and CDR2 FVKESK. CDR3 sequence: CASSFSGRRVF. The CDR3 nucleotides are TGTGCCAGCAGCTTTAGCGGGAGAAGGGTCTTC.

The chain combines TRBV7-2 with TRBJ1-2; tentatively, D is TRBD1 (6 bases). This CDR3 contains 17 residues. The germline V gene encodes CDR1 SGHTA and CDR2 FQGNSA. Trimming took 5 bases from V and 5 from J, leaving 24 bases between them. CDR3 nucleotides: TGTGCCAGCAGCCCGAATCCAGGGGAATGGTTAGGATATGGCTACACCTTC. It specifies CASSPNPGEWLGYGYTF.

Concerning this clone itself: The sample holds other DNA sequences that translate to the same CDR3. The chain recombines TRBV5-6 with TRBJ2-5, with D maybe TRBD1 (5 bases). The CDR3 runs to 15 residues. CDR1 and CDR2 (germline): SGHDT, YYEEEE. The V end lost 0 bases, the J end lost 2 bases, and 11 bases lay between the germline ends. The CDR3 DNA follows: TGTGCCAGCAGCTTGGGACAGAGAACTCAAGAGACCCAGTACTTC. It is translated as CASSLGQRTQETQYF.

V usage is TRBV7-6 and J usage is TRBJ2-7; 7 positions agree with TRBD1. CDR1 and CDR2 from the germline V gene are SGHVS and FNYEAQ. With V trimmed by 5 bases and J by 3 bases, 7 bases remained unmatched. The length of the CDR3 is 14 residues. Here the CDR3 DNA reads TGTGCCAGCAGCAAATCAGGGGGAAGCTACGAGCAGTACTTC. As protein: CASSKSGGSYEQYF.

The gene calls are TRBV5-1 and TRBJ2-7; TRBD1 is a possible D gene (5 bases). The CDR3 is 14 amino acids. Trimming took 0 bases from V and 5 from J, leaving 12 bases between them. Germline loops: CDR1 SGHRS, CDR2 YFSETQ. The CDR3 region is CASSLEGDRNEQYF. DNA for the CDR3: TGCGCCAGCAGCTTGGAAGGGGATCGGAACGAGCAGTACTTC.

This chain connects TRBV28 to TRBJ1-5, with 10 bases aligning to TRBD1. Germline loops: CDR1 MDHEN, CDR2 SYDVKM. Germline trimming cut 3 bases from V and 7 bases from J; bases unmatched to any gene: 6. The CDR3 consists of 15 residues. CDR3 amino acids: CASSFLDRGLQPQHF. The CDR3 DNA reads TGTGCCAGCAGTTTCCTGGACAGGGGGTTGCAGCCCCAGCATTTT.

The chain joins TRBV7-8 to TRBJ1-2, with 7 bases aligning to TRBD1. Germline CDR1 is SGHVS and CDR2 is FQNEAQ. CDR3 length equals 14 residues. With 8 bases clipped from V and 4 bases from J, the junction kept 10 bases outside the gene matches. The CDR3 protein is CASGDRELGYGYTF. The DNA of the CDR3 is TGTGCCAGCGGAGACAGGGAGCTAGGCTATGGCTACACCTTC.

The chain joins TRBV5-4 to TRBJ2-1; D remains unclear. Germline CDR1 is SGHNT and CDR2 is YYREEE (reference sequence). This CDR3 contains 11 residues. V lost 3 bases to trimming and J lost 10 bases, with 8 bases between them. The CDR3 region is CASSSRLEQFF. CDR3 DNA sequence: TGTGCCAGCAGCTCCAGACTGGAGCAGTTCTTC.

This clone was counted a few times. The genes are TRBV6-6 and TRBJ2-4; TRBD1 is a possible D gene (5 bases). The CDR3 is 15 residues long. CDR1 and CDR2 from the germline V gene are MNHNY and SVGAGI (reference sequence). V lost 2 bases and J lost 0, with 8 bases in between. This chain's CDR3 is CASSYDRLAKNIQYF. The CDR3 DNA sequence: TGTGCCAGCAGTTACGACAGACTAGCCAAAAACATTCAGTACTTC.

This chain joins TRBV4-1 and TRBJ1-4; 7 bases are shared with TRBD1. CDR3 length: 15 residues. The germline gives CDR1 MGHRA, CDR2 YSYEKL. The V gene end was trimmed by 0 bases and the J gene end by 8 bases; junction bases not matched to a gene: 6. The CDR3 nucleotides are TGCGCCAGCAGCCAAGAAAAGGGGGCGGACGAAAAACTGTTTTTT. Translating gives CASSQEKGADEKLFF.